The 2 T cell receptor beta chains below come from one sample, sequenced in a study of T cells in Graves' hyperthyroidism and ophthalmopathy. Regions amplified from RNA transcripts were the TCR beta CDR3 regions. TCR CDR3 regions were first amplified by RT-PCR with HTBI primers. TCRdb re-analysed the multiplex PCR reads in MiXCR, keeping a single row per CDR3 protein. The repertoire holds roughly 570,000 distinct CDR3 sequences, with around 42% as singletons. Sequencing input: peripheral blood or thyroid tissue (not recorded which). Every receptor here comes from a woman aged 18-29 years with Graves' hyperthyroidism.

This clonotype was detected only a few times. In DNA, the CDR3 is TGTGCCAGTAGTTCCCGCCCGGGCGATACGCAGTATTTT. This gives the protein CASSSRPGDTQYF. The genes are TRBV19 and TRBJ2-3; D remains ambiguous. The CDR3 consists of 13 residues. The V gene's germline CDR1 is LNHDA and CDR2 SQIVND (reference sequence). V lost 5 bases, J lost 6 bases, and 12 bases lay in between. Looking up the rest from reference TRBV19 and TRBJ2-3 gives the full variable domain: DGGITQSPKYLFRKEGQNVTLSCEQNLNHDAMYWYRQDPGQGLRLIYYSQIVNDFQKGDIAEGYSVSREKKESFPLTVTSAQKNPTAFYLCASSSRPGDTQYFGPGTRLTVL.

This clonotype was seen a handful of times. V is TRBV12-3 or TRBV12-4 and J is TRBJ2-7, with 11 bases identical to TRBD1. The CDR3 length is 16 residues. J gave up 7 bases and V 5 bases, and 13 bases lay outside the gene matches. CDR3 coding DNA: TGTGCCAGCAGTCCCTGGGGGACAGGGGGGACCGGGGAGCAGTACTTC. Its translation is CASSPWGTGGTGEQYF.